These T cell receptor beta chains were read from a single sample in a study of CD8+CD57+ T cells in acquired aplastic anemia. TCRdb reprocessed the reads with MiXCR, giving one entry per CDR3 protein. The sample yields roughly 200,000 distinct CDR3 sequences, around 63% seen once. Sequencing used sorted CD4+, CD8+, or CD8+CD57+ T cells (not recorded which) from PBMCs. The receptors come from a human donor in good health. CDR3s include the opening cysteine and the closing phenylalanine or tryptophan. A D gene is named only where the DNA matches it firmly. For some rows the clone size is stated as once, few or many, or as a class when expanded; others skip it.

J: TRBJ1-2; V: TRBV2; size: -; D: TRBD1; length: 15; DNA: TGTGCCAGCATGAACCCCTCCGCAGGGGGGTATGGCTACACCTTC; CDR3: CASMNPSAGGYGYTF
J: TRBJ2-7; V: TRBV5-5; size: many; D: -; length: 15; DNA: TGTGCCAGCAGCACCTGGACACCAAATACCTACGAGCAGTACTTC; CDR3: CASSTWTPNTYEQYF
J: TRBJ2-5; V: TRBV24-1; size: few; D: -; length: 13; DNA: TGTGCCACCAGTTCAACTAGTTGGGAGACCCAGTACTTC; CDR3: CATSSTSWETQYF
J: TRBJ2-7; V: TRBV15; size: -; D: -; length: 14; DNA: TGTGCCACCAGCCGAGGGGCAGGGATTTACGAGCAGTACTTC; CDR3: CATSRGAGIYEQYF
J: TRBJ1-1; V: TRBV25-1; size: few; D: -; length: 15; DNA: TGTGCCAGCAGCCCCATAACCCTGGGGGACACTGAAGCTTTCTTT; CDR3: CASSPITLGDTEAFF
J: TRBJ1-1; V: TRBV7-2; size: -; D: -; length: 14; DNA: TGTGCCAGCAGCTTAGCTGCAGGAGGTACTGAAGCTTTCTTT; CDR3: CASSLAAGGTEAFF
J: TRBJ1-2; V: TRBV25-1; size: few; D: -; length: 17; DNA: TGTGCCAGCCGGAGCCGGGACTTCCCTAGAAGGGGCTATGGCTACACCTTC; CDR3: CASRSRDFPRRGYGYTF
J: TRBJ1-2; V: TRBV20-1; size: -; D: -; length: 13; DNA: TGCAGTGCTAGTTTGCAGGGTAGGGGCGGCTACACCTTC; CDR3: CSASLQGRGGYTF
J: TRBJ2-1; V: TRBV5-8; size: -; D: -; length: 15; DNA: TGTGCCAGCAGCTTGCCCAGGGGGGCGGACAATGAGCAGTTCTTC; CDR3: CASSLPRGADNEQFF
J: TRBJ2-7; V: TRBV14; size: -; D: TRBD1; length: 14; DNA: TGTGCCAGCAGCCACCCGGGACAGGGCCCCGAGCAGTACTTC; CDR3: CASSHPGQGPEQYF
J: TRBJ2-1; V: TRBV27; size: -; D: -; length: 15; DNA: TGTGCCAGCAGCCAGCTCGCGGGCCAGGTGGTTGAGCAGTTCTTC; CDR3: CASSQLAGQVVEQFF
J: TRBJ2-1; V: TRBV10-3; size: -; D: -; length: 13; DNA: TGTGCCAGCAGTCCGACTACAAGGAATGAGCAGTTCTTC; CDR3: CASSPTTRNEQFF
J: TRBJ2-3; V: TRBV29-1; size: few; D: -; length: 15; DNA: TGCAGCGTTGGGGGAGGAGGGGCCCCCACAGATACGCAGTATTTT; CDR3: CSVGGGGAPTDTQYF
J: TRBJ2-7; V: TRBV7-9; size: -; D: TRBD2; length: 15; DNA: TGTGCCAGCAGCCCGCCGGGACTAGCGGTTTACGAGCAGTACTTC; CDR3: CASSPPGLAVYEQYF
J: TRBJ2-2; V: TRBV28; size: few; D: -; length: 15; DNA: TGTGCCAGCAGTTTTGACCCTCCCAACACCGGGGAGCTGTTTTTT; CDR3: CASSFDPPNTGELFF
J: TRBJ1-1; V: TRBV10-3; size: -; D: -; length: 14; DNA: TGTGCCATCAGTGCTCCTGGAATGAACACTGAAGCTTTCTTT; CDR3: CAISAPGMNTEAFF
J: TRBJ1-2; V: TRBV29-1; size: once; D: TRBD1; length: 13; DNA: TGCAGCGTGACTGAGGGGGCACGCTATGGCTACACCTTC; CDR3: CSVTEGARYGYTF
J: TRBJ2-5; V: TRBV20-1; size: few; D: TRBD1; length: 14; DNA: TGCAGTGCCCACCGGACAGGGAGCCAAGAGACCCAGTACTTC; CDR3: CSAHRTGSQETQYF
J: TRBJ2-7; V: TRBV7-3; size: -; D: -; length: 15; DNA: TGTGCCAGCAGCTTAACCCCGGGACCCCTCTACGAGCAGTACTTC; CDR3: CASSLTPGPLYEQYF
J: TRBJ2-7; V: TRBV7-9; size: -; D: -; length: 14; DNA: TGTGTCAGCAGCTTACTACAGGGAGGCTACGAGCAGTACTTC; CDR3: CVSSLLQGGYEQYF
J: TRBJ2-1; V: TRBV15; size: -; D: -; length: 17; DNA: TGTGCCACCAGCAGAGATGCAGGGGTGAGCTCCTACAATGAGCAGTTCTTC; CDR3: CATSRDAGVSSYNEQFF
J: TRBJ2-7; V: TRBV7-2; size: -; D: -; length: 14; DNA: TGTGCCAGCAAAATAGCGATCAATTCCTACGGGCAGTACTTC; CDR3: CASKIAINSYGQYF
J: TRBJ2-3; V: TRBV20-1; size: -; D: -; length: 15; DNA: TGCAGTGCTAGAGTTGGAGGAGTGAGCACAGATACGCAGTATTTT; CDR3: CSARVGGVSTDTQYF
J: TRBJ2-3; V: TRBV7-9; size: -; D: -; length: 14; DNA: TGTGCCAGCAGCACCTCACAGAGCACAGATACGCAGTATTTT; CDR3: CASSTSQSTDTQYF
J: TRBJ2-1; V: TRBV6-1; size: many; D: -; length: 11; DNA: TGTGCCCATCCGGCAGGAAATGAGCAGTTCTTC; CDR3: CAHPAGNEQFF
J: TRBJ1-6; V: TRBV6-6; size: -; D: -; length: 14; DNA: TGTGCCAGCCGCCGAGGGGGGGTTGACTCACCCCTCCACTTT; CDR3: CASRRGGVDSPLHF
J: TRBJ2-6; V: TRBV20-1; size: -; D: TRBD1; length: 18; DNA: TGCAGTGCTAGAGATATGGGACAGGTGCTCTCTGGGGCCAACGTCCTGACTTTC; CDR3: CSARDMGQVLSGANVLTF
J: TRBJ1-1; V: TRBV7-9; size: -; D: -; length: 13; DNA: TGTGCCAGCAGGGAGTTGCTGGTCACTGAAGCTTTCTTT; CDR3: CASRELLVTEAFF
J: TRBJ2-7; V: TRBV12-1; size: many; D: -; length: 19; DNA: TGTGCCAGCAGCTCCCCGAGAGCGAGGGCCGGGCCGCATGCCTACGAGCAGTACTTC; CDR3: CASSSPRARAGPHAYEQYF
J: TRBJ2-7; V: TRBV20-1; size: few; D: -; length: 13; DNA: TGCAGTGCTAGAGGCAGGAGCTCCTACGAGCAGTACTTC; CDR3: CSARGRSSYEQYF
J: TRBJ2-1; V: TRBV19; size: -; D: TRBD2; length: 15; DNA: TGTGCCAGTAGTGAGCGACTAGCGGGGAGTAATGAGCAGTTCTTC; CDR3: CASSERLAGSNEQFF
J: TRBJ1-5; V: TRBV7-2; size: few; D: -; length: 14; DNA: TGTGCCAGCAGCTTAGTTTCAGGCAATCAGCCCCAGCATTTT; CDR3: CASSLVSGNQPQHF
J: TRBJ2-1; V: TRBV7-2; size: -; D: TRBD2; length: 17; DNA: TGTGCCAGCAGCGGCTACAGGTCTAGCGGGACAGCTAATGAGCAGTTCTTC; CDR3: CASSGYRSSGTANEQFF
J: TRBJ1-2; V: TRBV4-1; size: many; D: -; length: 15; DNA: TGCGCCAGCAGCCAGACGGAAGAGGGGAGGTATGGCTACACCTTC; CDR3: CASSQTEEGRYGYTF
J: TRBJ1-1; V: TRBV12-5; size: many; D: TRBD1; length: 13; DNA: TGTGCTAGTGGTTTGGGGGGACAGAAAGAAGCTTTCTTT; CDR3: CASGLGGQKEAFF
J: TRBJ2-1; V: TRBV7-9; size: many; D: TRBD2; length: 18; DNA: TGTGCCAGCAGCCCAGTCCCTTTTAGCGGGAGCTCCTACAATGAGCAGTTCTTC; CDR3: CASSPVPFSGSSYNEQFF
J: TRBJ1-6; V: TRBV20-1; size: -; D: -; length: 14; DNA: TGCAGTGTTAACCTGGGGGCGAGGGATTCACCCCTCCACTTT; CDR3: CSVNLGARDSPLHF
J: TRBJ2-7; V: TRBV7-9; size: few; D: -; length: 12; DNA: TGTGCCAGCAGTCCGGCGCTCTACGAGCAGTACTTC; CDR3: CASSPALYEQYF
J: TRBJ2-5; V: TRBV7-2; size: -; D: -; length: 15; DNA: TGTGCCAGCAGCTTAGGAGAGCTGGGAATGGAGACCCAGTACTTC; CDR3: CASSLGELGMETQYF
J: TRBJ2-1; V: TRBV9; size: many; D: TRBD2; length: 15; DNA: TGTGCCAGCGGGGCTAGCGGGGGGTCCTACAATGAGCAGTTCTTC; CDR3: CASGASGGSYNEQFF
J: TRBJ2-5; V: TRBV7-3; size: many; D: -; length: 17; DNA: TGTGCCAGCAGCTTAGGAGGGATAGCGTTCCCCCAAGAGACCCAGTACTTC; CDR3: CASSLGGIAFPQETQYF
J: TRBJ2-7; V: TRBV9; size: -; D: TRBD2; length: 15; DNA: TGTGCCAGCAGTGCCTCTGCGGGAGTCGTCTACGAGCAGTACTTC; CDR3: CASSASAGVVYEQYF
J: TRBJ2-7; V: TRBV29-1; size: many; D: TRBD1; length: 13; DNA: TGCAGCGTTCAGACAGGGGGGCGCTACGAGCAGTACTTC; CDR3: CSVQTGGRYEQYF
J: TRBJ2-7; V: TRBV18; size: many; D: TRBD1; length: 15; DNA: TGTGCCAGCTCACCCTCGGACAGGGCCTCCTACGAGCAGTACTTC; CDR3: CASSPSDRASYEQYF
J: TRBJ1-1; V: TRBV19; size: -; D: -; length: 13; DNA: TGTGCCAGTAGGGATACCGCGGCCACTGAAGCTTTCTTT; CDR3: CASRDTAATEAFF
J: TRBJ2-4; V: TRBV2; size: -; D: TRBD1; length: 15; DNA: TGTGCCAGCACTCGCTTACAGGGGGCGAGGGGCATTCAGTACTTC; CDR3: CASTRLQGARGIQYF
J: TRBJ1-1; V: TRBV10-1; size: -; D: -; length: 14; DNA: TGCGCCAGCAGCCAGACAGATGCGAACACTGAAGCTTTCTTT; CDR3: CASSQTDANTEAFF
J: TRBJ2-1; V: TRBV24-1; size: -; D: -; length: 15; DNA: TGTGCCACCAGTGATTTCAGGGGTCTCTACAATGAGCAGTTCTTC; CDR3: CATSDFRGLYNEQFF
J: TRBJ2-5; V: TRBV20-1; size: few; D: TRBD1; length: 12; DNA: TGCAGTGCCCGGACAGGGAGAGAGACCCAGTACTTC; CDR3: CSARTGRETQYF
J: TRBJ2-7; V: TRBV29-1; size: -; D: -; length: 13; DNA: TGCAGCGTTGCGCCGAGACAGGACCACGAGCAGTACTTC; CDR3: CSVAPRQDHEQYF
J: TRBJ2-5; V: TRBV6-5; size: -; D: -; length: 11; DNA: TGTGCCAGCAGTTATCTAGCCGGGATTTCATTC; CDR3: CASSYLAGISF
J: TRBJ1-2; V: TRBV10-3; size: -; D: -; length: 18; DNA: TGTGCCAGCAGTTACTCTAGACCGACGAGAAATTCTAACTATGGCTACACCTTC; CDR3: CASSYSRPTRNSNYGYTF
J: TRBJ2-5; V: TRBV15; size: many; D: -; length: 15; DNA: TGTGCCACCAGCGGAGGAGGGGGGGGGGAAGAGACCCAGTACTTC; CDR3: CATSGGGGGEETQYF
J: TRBJ1-1; V: TRBV7-9; size: -; D: -; length: 15; DNA: TGTGCCAGCAGCCCCACAGAGGGGACGAACACTGAAGCTTTCTTT; CDR3: CASSPTEGTNTEAFF
J: TRBJ1-4; V: TRBV6-5; size: -; D: -; length: 15; DNA: TGTGCCAGCAGTTACTATGGCGGACGTAATGAAAAACTGTTTTTT; CDR3: CASSYYGGRNEKLFF
J: TRBJ2-7; V: TRBV9; size: -; D: TRBD2; length: 14; DNA: TGTGCCAGCAGCGAGCGGGGGGGCGCGGGGGAGCAGTACTTC; CDR3: CASSERGGAGEQYF
J: TRBJ2-7; V: TRBV4-2; size: many; D: -; length: 14; DNA: TGTGCCAGCAGCCAGGAGACAGGTGTTTTCGAGCAGTACTTC; CDR3: CASSQETGVFEQYF
J: TRBJ2-3; V: TRBV10-1; size: once; D: -; length: 15; DNA: TGCGCCAGCAGTGAGTCTAGAGCGGGCACAGATACGCAGTATTTT; CDR3: CASSESRAGTDTQYF